Below are 17 T cell receptor beta chains sequenced from a single sample in a study of Ad26.COV2.S vaccination and SARS-CoV-2 variants. The treatment was: 19 received Ad26.COV2.S at low or high dose, single or two shots; about 5 received placebo; per-sample allocation not given. Collection of the samples took place on day 63 after the first injection of vaccine or placebo. Sequenced by immunoSEQ multiplex PCR; TCRdb stores in-frame clones only, minus some. The table shows 350,000 to 450,000 clones, with about nine tenths occurring only once. Source: peripheral blood, taken in a trial of Ad26.COV2.S vaccine versus placebo. The source of these receptors is a person aged 18-65 years who received the Ad26.COV2.S COVID-19 vaccine or a placebo.

V and J are TRBV14 and TRBJ2-7; 11 nucleotides line up with TRBD2. The CDR3 has 15 amino acids. Germline trimming cut 4 bases from V and 3 bases from J; bases unmatched to any gene: 5. Looked up from germline, CDR1 is SGHDN and CDR2 is FVKESK. The DNA of the CDR3 is TGTGCCAGCAGCCCGTTAGCGGGAGGGGACTACGAGCAGTACTTC. Translated: CASSPLAGGDYEQYF.

The chain links TRBV5-6 to TRBJ1-1; D is unclear. Germline CDR1 and CDR2: SGHDT and YYEEEE. V gave up 1 base and J gave up 1 base, with 11 bases separating them. There are 15 residues in the CDR3. The CDR3 spells CASSLSRRPNTEAFF. The CDR3 coding sequence is TGTGCCAGCAGCTTGAGTCGACGACCGAACACTGAAGCTTTCTTT.

V and J are TRBV28 and TRBJ2-5, with D possibly TRBD1 on 5 matching bases. V was pared by 5 bases and J by 2 bases, with 12 bases between. There are 14 residues in the CDR3. Germline lookup yields CDR1 MDHEN and CDR2 SYDVKM. Here the CDR3 DNA reads TGTGCCAGCAGTCACCGACAGCCACAAGAGACCCAGTACTTC. This codes for CASSHRQPQETQYF. Combining the CDR3 with reference TRBV28 and TRBJ2-5 gives the whole variable domain DVKVTQSSRYLVKRTGEKVFLECVQDMDHENMFWYRQDPGLGLRLIYFSYDVKMKEKGDIPEGYSVSREKKERFSLILESASTNQTSMYLCASSHRQPQETQYFGPGTRLLVL.

This sequence joins TRBV29-1 and TRBJ2-7; 9 bases align to TRBD1. This CDR3 is 12 amino acids long. V shed 6 bases and J 6 bases; nucleotides not matched to a gene: 6. Germline CDR1 SQVTM, CDR2 ANQGSEA. CDR3 sequence: CSVDTGGREQYF. The CDR3 nucleotides read TGCAGCGTGGACACAGGGGGCCGCGAGCAGTACTTC.

The V gene is TRBV6-5, the J gene TRBJ1-6; 8 nucleotides align to TRBD1. Trimming at V came to 6 bases and at J to 10 bases, leaving 5 bases not matched to a gene. CDR1 and CDR2 from the germline V gene are MNHEY and SVGAGI. The CDR3 contains 13 residues. The CDR3 nucleotides read TGTGCCAGCAGCGGGACAGGCGGATCACCCCTCCACTTT. Amino acid sequence: CASSGTGGSPLHF.

The gene calls are TRBV13 and TRBJ2-7; a possible D gene is TRBD1 (6 bases). Trimming pared 4 bases from V and 1 base from J, leaving 20 bases between. CDR1 and CDR2 from the germline V gene are PRHDT and FYEKMQ (reference sequence). This CDR3 is 17 amino acids long. CDR3 sequence: CASSSPSDRTRSYEQYF. For the CDR3, the DNA is TGTGCCAGCAGCTCTCCCTCGGACAGAACTCGGTCCTACGAGCAGTACTTC.

J is TRBJ1-2 and V is TRBV6-2 or TRBV6-3; D uncertain. Trimming removed 1 base at V and 3 bases at J, with 12 bases between. CDR3 length: 15 amino acids. Germline V gene lookup returns CDR1 MNHEY and CDR2 SVGEGT. Here the CDR3 reads CASSYFPGSYYGYTF. The CDR3, as DNA: TGTGCCAGCAGTTACTTCCCGGGCAGCTACTATGGCTACACCTTC.

The chain combines TRBV20-1 with TRBJ2-5, with no clear D. Trimming pared 3 bases from V and 0 bases from J, leaving 8 bases between. This CDR3 is 13 amino acids long. The germline V gene encodes CDR1 DFQATT and CDR2 SNEGSKA (reference sequence). In DNA, the CDR3 is TGCAGTGCTAGTAGACCGTACCAAGAGACCCAGTACTTC. Translating it yields CSASRPYQETQYF.

CDR3 sequence: CASSITGDVRQPQHF. Written as DNA, the CDR3 is TGTGCCAGCAGCATTACAGGGGATGTCAGGCAGCCCCAGCATTTT. J is TRBJ1-5 and V is TRBV7-2, with 7 nucleotides matching TRBD1. The V and J ends lost 5 bases and 7 bases, in that order; junction bases with no gene match: 11. The germline gives CDR1 SGHTA, CDR2 FQGNSA. The CDR3 totals 15 residues.

The gene calls are TRBV11-3 and TRBJ2-3; 7 bases match TRBD2. Germline CDR1 reads SGHNT; CDR2 reads YENEEA. The J segment lost 4 bases and the V segment lost 5 bases, leaving 12 bases of the junction unmatched. The CDR3 totals 16 residues. In DNA, the CDR3 is TGTGCCAGCAGCCCTAGGGCGGGAGCTTCGCCAGATACGCAGTATTTT. Encoded protein: CASSPRAGASPDTQYF. Full variable domain (outside the CDR3, taken from reference TRBV11-3 and TRBJ2-3): EAGVVQSPRYKIIEKKQPVAFWCNPISGHNTLYWYLQNLGQGPELLIRYENEEAVDDSQLPKDRFSAERLKGVDSTLKIQPAELGDSAVYLCASSPRAGASPDTQYFGPGTRLTVL.

This chain links TRBV19 with TRBJ1-1, with 8 bases identical to TRBD1. This CDR3 has 13 residues. Unmatched junction bases numbered 6, after V lost 7 bases and J lost 5 bases. CDR1 LNHDA and CDR2 SQIVND come from the germline V gene (reference sequence). The CDR3 sequence: CASTGQGWTEAFF. The CDR3 DNA reads as TGTGCCAGTACCGGACAGGGTTGGACTGAAGCTTTCTTT.

This chain connects TRBV19 to TRBJ2-7, with D tentatively TRBD2 (13 bases). Trimming removed 10 bases at V and 4 bases at J, with 41 bases between. The CDR3 covers 21 residues. The germline gives CDR1 LNHDA, CDR2 SQIVND (reference sequence). Here the CDR3 reads CATAGGQGARTSGRLEYEQYF. The DNA for the CDR3 is TGTGCCACCGCGGGGGGACAGGGGGCCCGGACTAGCGGGAGACTGGAATACGAGCAGTACTTC.

CDR3 coding DNA: TGTGCCAGCAGCTTATTAGCGGCTAACTATGGCTACACCTTC. This translates into CASSLLAANYGYTF. The gene calls are TRBV7-8 and TRBJ1-2; D unresolved. Germline CDR1 and CDR2: SGHVS and FQNEAQ. CDR3 length equals 14 residues. V gave up 2 bases and J gave up 0 bases, with 7 bases separating them.

This chain joins TRBV12-3 or TRBV12-4 and TRBJ2-2, with TRBD2 as a possible D gene (6 bases). Trimming removed 1 base from V and 7 bases from J, with 7 bases in between. This CDR3 is built from 13 residues. The CDR3 is CASSLERVGELFF. Here the CDR3 DNA reads TGTGCCAGCAGTTTAGAGCGGGTCGGGGAGCTGTTTTTT.

This clone appeared once. This chain joins TRBV5-1 and TRBJ2-2, with TRBD2 matching 11 bases. After removal of 5 bases from V and 2 bases from J, the junction contained 2 bases not matched to a gene. The V gene's germline CDR1 is SGHRS and CDR2 YFSETQ. The CDR3 covers 15 residues. The CDR3 nucleotides are TGCGCCAGCAGGGGACTAGCGGAAAACACCGGGGAGCTGTTTTTT. Residues: CASRGLAENTGELFF.

The chain uses TRBV27 and TRBJ2-3; D gene ambiguous. The CDR3 spans 15 residues. The V and J ends lost 2 bases and 0 bases respectively, with 9 bases between them. Per germline, CDR1 MNHEY and CDR2 SMNVEV (reference sequence). This CDR3 is CASSLGSYSTDTQYF. The CDR3 DNA follows: TGTGCCAGCAGTTTAGGTAGCTACAGCACAGATACGCAGTATTTT.

This chain uses TRBV19 with TRBJ1-2; TRBD1 matches 9 bases. This CDR3 spans 14 amino acids. V lost 7 bases and J lost 3; bases outside the gene matches: 6. Germline assignment: CDR1 LNHDA and CDR2 SQIVND (reference sequence). The CDR3 sequence is CASIPTGGYYGYTF. The CDR3, as DNA: TGTGCCAGTATCCCGACAGGGGGGTACTATGGCTACACCTTC.